The rows below give T cell receptor beta chains drawn from one sample of a study of regulatory T cells in long-lasting Graves disease. A single record per CDR3 protein comes from TCRdb applying MiXCR to the multiplex PCR reads. The repertoire includes a few hundred thousand distinct CDR3 sequences, 23% of them detected once, and about 27% sits in the top ten. The input for sequencing was peripheral blood mononuclear cells (PBMCs), taken when the disease was refractory, from a patient treated with antithyroid drugs. These receptors all stem from a female donor with Graves disease. Each CDR3 is given with its conserved first and last residue. A D gene is named only where the DNA matches it firmly. Clone size is shown for a subset of rows, as once, few, many or a class of expanded clone.

j_call v_call clone_size d_call cdr3_nt cdr3_aa
TRBJ2-7 TRBV20-1 many NA TGCAGTGCTAGAGGAGTTTACGAGCAGTACTTC CSARGVYEQYF
TRBJ2-7 TRBV3-1 NA NA TGTGCCAGCAGCCAAAATAGGGAGTCCTACGAGCAGTACTTC CASSQNRESYEQYF
TRBJ2-7 TRBV13 many NA TGTGCCAGCAGCTCGACAGCTACCTACGAGCAGTACTTC CASSSTATYEQYF
TRBJ1-1 TRBV20-1 many NA TGCAGTGCATACAAGAACACTGAAGCTTTCTTT CSAYKNTEAFF
TRBJ2-7 TRBV28 once TRBD1 TGTGCCAGCAGCGAACTCGTGACAGGGTTCTACGAGCAGTACTTC CASSELVTGFYEQYF
TRBJ2-1 TRBV9 few TRBD2 TGTGCCAGCAGCGTGAGAGCGGGGACCTACAATGAGCAGTTCTTC CASSVRAGTYNEQFF
TRBJ2-5 TRBV29-1 many TRBD1 TGCAGCGTATACAGGGGTTCCTTGGCCAGAGGCGAGACCCAGTACTTC CSVYRGSLARGETQYF
TRBJ2-5 TRBV6-2/TRBV6-3 few TRBD2 TGTGCCAGCAGTTCTCTAGCGGGAGGGCCGGAGACCCAGTACTTC CASSSLAGGPETQYF
TRBJ1-1 TRBV10-3 NA TRBD1 TGTGCCATCAGTGCCACACCGGGACAGGGTGAAGCTTTCTTT CAISATPGQGEAFF
TRBJ1-1 TRBV5-1 few TRBD1 TGCGCCAGCAGCTTGGACAGGGGTTTTTCTCTAGGGGGTGAAGCTTTCTTT CASSLDRGFSLGGEAFF
TRBJ1-2 TRBV20-1 many NA TGCAGTGCTAGAGTTAACAGCCTCTATGGCTACACCTTC CSARVNSLYGYTF
TRBJ2-7 TRBV29-1 many NA TGCAGCGCGGGACTGGACAACTACGAGCAGTACTTC CSAGLDNYEQYF
TRBJ2-7 TRBV28 few NA TGTGCCAGCAGTTTGACAAACTACGAGCAGTACTTC CASSLTNYEQYF
TRBJ1-2 TRBV18 many NA TGTGCCAGCTCGCGGGGGCAGGTTAACTATGGCTACACCTTC CASSRGQVNYGYTF
TRBJ2-1 TRBV20-1 NA TRBD1 TGCAGTGCCCTGACAGGGGTGAATGAGCAGTTCTTC CSALTGVNEQFF
TRBJ1-5 TRBV6-2/TRBV6-3 NA NA TGTGCCAGCAGTTACATGGGGGGGCTTAGCAATCAGCCCCAGCATTTT CASSYMGGLSNQPQHF
TRBJ2-5 TRBV9 few NA TGTGCCAGCAGCGTAGACGGGGAGTACCAAGAGACCCAGTACTTC CASSVDGEYQETQYF
TRBJ2-1 TRBV7-2 NA TRBD2 TGTGCCAGCAGCCCCGCCCGGGCTAGCGGGTATGAGCAGTTCTTC CASSPARASGYEQFF
TRBJ1-6 TRBV28 many TRBD1 TGTGCCAGCAGTATCACCGGGACAGGGGTCCCCTCCTATAATTCACCCCTCCACTTT CASSITGTGVPSYNSPLHF